A selection of T cell receptor beta chains follows, all from one sample in a study of Ad26.COV2.S vaccination and SARS-CoV-2 variants. TCRdb keeps only in-frame clones here, not all; method: immunoSEQ multiplex PCR. The sample carries a few hundred thousand clones, 85% to 90% recorded once. Specimen: peripheral blood, collected in a trial of Ad26.COV2.S vaccine versus placebo. These receptors came from a person aged 18 to 65 who received the Ad26.COV2.S COVID-19 vaccine or a placebo. CDR3s include the opening cysteine and the closing phenylalanine or tryptophan. The D gene is left open where the match is weak. Not all rows give a size; the values are once, few, many and, for expanded clones, a class.

j_call clone_size v_call d_call cdr3_aa cdr3_nt
TRBJ1-1 . TRBV19 . CASSERRAGPPEAFF TGTGCCAGTAGTGAACGACGGGCTGGGCCCCCTGAAGCTTTCTTT
TRBJ1-3 . TRBV6-5 . CASSPGSSGNTIYF TGTGCCAGCAGCCCAGGCTCGTCTGGAAACACCATATATTTT
TRBJ2-7 once TRBV14 . CASSRSTWTVPSQQYF TGTGCCAGCAGCCGTTCAACTTGGACAGTTCCCTCCCAGCAGTACTTC
TRBJ2-1 . TRBV27 TRBD2 CASSLFLAGGYNEQFF TGTGCCAGCAGTCTATTCCTAGCGGGGGGGTACAATGAGCAGTTCTTC
TRBJ1-4 few TRBV18 . CASSRSRATINEKLFF TGTGCCAGCTCACGGTCCAGGGCCACCATAAATGAAAAACTGTTTTTT
TRBJ1-1 once TRBV6-5 TRBD1 CASTRQGADTEAFF TGTGCCAGCACTAGACAGGGGGCTGACACTGAAGCTTTCTTT
TRBJ1-6 . TRBV6-2/TRBV6-3 . CASSSAGIPPLHF TGTGCCAGCAGTTCGGCAGGGATTCCACCCCTCCACTTT
TRBJ1-2 . TRBV27 TRBD1 CASRKTGSIYGYTF TGTGCCAGCAGGAAGACAGGGTCGATCTATGGCTACACCTTC
TRBJ1-1 . TRBV3-1/TRBV3-2 TRBD1 CASSQEWDRVAFF TGTGCCAGCAGCCAAGAGTGGGACAGGGTAGCTTTCTTT
TRBJ1-2 . TRBV7-9 . CASSTMRTEGYGYTF TGTGCCAGCAGCACAATGAGGACTGAGGGCTATGGCTACACCTTC
TRBJ2-1 . TRBV6-2/TRBV6-3 . CASSYWLVRGPPYNEQFF TGTGCCAGCAGTTATTGGCTGGTGCGGGGGCCCCCCTACAATGAGCAGTTCTTC
TRBJ1-2 . TRBV30 . CATWARRGYTF TGTGCCACTTGGGCCCGGAGAGGCTACACCTTC
TRBJ2-7 . TRBV4-1 . CASSQEFAGNEQYF TGCGCCAGCAGCCAAGAATTTGCAGGGAACGAGCAGTACTTC
TRBJ1-1 . TRBV19 . CASSLRGYTEAFF TGTGCCAGTAGTCTTCGGGGATACACTGAAGCTTTCTTT